Described below is a single T cell receptor beta chain sequence and its context. The antigen is undetermined. The CDR3 spans 14 residues. Germline CDR1 and CDR2: LNHNV and YYDKDF (reference sequence). Trimming took off 0 bases at V and 6 bases at J, with 10 bases between the two ends. Enrollment shut out patients with autoimmune disease history or systemic immunosuppression. The sample is drawn from a study of OX40 agonist ivuxolimab in advanced cancers. Study-wide background: Ivuxolimab was delivered to patients intravenously every 2 weeks at doses spanning 0.01 to 10 mg/kg. Earlier treatment with anti-PD-1, anti-PD-L1 or anti-CTLA-4 was permitted, and 30% to 40% had received some.

TCRdb keeps only in-frame clones here, not all; method: immunoSEQ multiplex PCR. Here the sample spans around 50,000 clones, roughly 88% being singletons. General study findings and limits: At 0.1 to 3.0 mg/kg, clonal expansion of CD4+ and CD8+ blood T cells had occurred by week 6.

This sample comprised CD4+ or CD8+ T cells sorted from blood, obtained in a trial of the OX40 agonist ivuxolimab. This clonotype originated in an adult with an advanced solid tumor such as melanoma, head and neck, liver or kidney cancer. The chain has TRBV15 and TRBJ2-3, with D perhaps TRBD1 or TRBD2 (5 bases each). The CDR3 reads CATSRDRGVDTQYF. Here the CDR3 DNA reads TGTGCCACCAGCAGAGATCGAGGGGTGGATACGCAGTATTTT.